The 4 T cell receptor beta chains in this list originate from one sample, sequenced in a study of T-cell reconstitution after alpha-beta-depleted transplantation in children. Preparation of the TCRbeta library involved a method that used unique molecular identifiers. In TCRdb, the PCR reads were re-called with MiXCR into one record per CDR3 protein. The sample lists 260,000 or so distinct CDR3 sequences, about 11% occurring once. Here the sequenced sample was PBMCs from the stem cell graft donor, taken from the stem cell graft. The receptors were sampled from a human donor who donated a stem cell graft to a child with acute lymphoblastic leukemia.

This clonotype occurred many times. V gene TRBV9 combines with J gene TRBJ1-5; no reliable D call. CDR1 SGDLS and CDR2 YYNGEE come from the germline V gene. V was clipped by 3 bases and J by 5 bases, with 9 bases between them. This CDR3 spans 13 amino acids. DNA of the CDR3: TGTGCCAGCAGCGCAACCGCGGATCAGCCCCAGCATTTT. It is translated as CASSATADQPQHF.

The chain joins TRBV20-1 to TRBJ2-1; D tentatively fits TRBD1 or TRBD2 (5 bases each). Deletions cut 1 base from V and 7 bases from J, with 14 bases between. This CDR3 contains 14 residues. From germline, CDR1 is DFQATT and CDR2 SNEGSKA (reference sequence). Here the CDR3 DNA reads TGCAGTGCTAGAGGTAGAATTTGGGGGAATGAGCAGTTCTTC. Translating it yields CSARGRIWGNEQFF.

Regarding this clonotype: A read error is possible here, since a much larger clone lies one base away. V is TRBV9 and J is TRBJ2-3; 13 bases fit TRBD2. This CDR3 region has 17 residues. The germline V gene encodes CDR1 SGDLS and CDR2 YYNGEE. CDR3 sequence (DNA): TGTGCCAGCAGCCCGGGACTAGCGGGAAGAGGCTCGGATATGCAGTATTTT. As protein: CASSPGLAGRGSDMQYF. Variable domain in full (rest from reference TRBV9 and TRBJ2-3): DSGVTQTPKHLITATGQRVTLRCSPRSGDLSVYWYQQSLDQGLQFLIQYYNGEERAKGNILERFSAQQFPDLHSELNLSSLELGDSALYFCASSPGLAGRGSDMQYFGPGTRLTVL.

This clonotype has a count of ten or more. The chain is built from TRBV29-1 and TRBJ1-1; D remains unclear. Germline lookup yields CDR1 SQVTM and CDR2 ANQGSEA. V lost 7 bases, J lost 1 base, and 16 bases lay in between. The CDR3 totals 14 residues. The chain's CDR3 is CSATPRSSNTEAFF. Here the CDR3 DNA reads TGCAGCGCTACCCCGCGAAGTTCGAACACTGAAGCTTTCTTT. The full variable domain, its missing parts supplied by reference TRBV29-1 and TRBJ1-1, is SAVISQKPSRDICQRGTSLTIQCQVDSQVTMMFWYRQQPGQSLTLIATANQGSEATYESGFVIDKFPISRPNLTFSTLTVSNMSPEDSSIYLCSATPRSSNTEAFFGQGTRLTVV.